This T cell receptor beta chain was found in a study of blood T cells in healthy people across ages. Regarding the study as a whole: Higher naive T cell percentage went strongly together with higher TCR beta diversity.

From germline, CDR1 is SSHAT and CDR2 FNYEAQ (reference sequence). CDR3 length: 16 amino acids. This clonotype was found a few times. Antigen unknown. An end of the junction does not agree with germline; a read error may underlie this. A second PCR, run for about 7 to 11 cycles, used a sample-barcoded 5' primer plus a J-beta primer mix. Each CDR3 protein gets one entry after TCRdb re-called the 5' RACE reads with MiXCR. This table has approximately 320,000 distinct CDR3 sequences, around 29% appearing once. Caucasian individuals from Russia who were healthy and aged 6 to 90 acted as donors. The study isolated at least 6 million PBMCs from each sample.

The chain joins TRBV7-7 to TRBJ2-1, with 10 positions matching TRBD2. The TCR originated in a woman in her 70s in good health. Sequenced sample: blood. Here the CDR3 reads CASSLSGLADYNEQFF. The CDR3 DNA sequence: TGTGCTAGCAGCTTATCTGGACTAGCGGACTACAATGAGCAGTTCTTC.